Listed below are T cell receptor beta chains from one sample, sequenced in a study of T cell responses to AZD1222 COVID-19 vaccine. Repertoires were generated with immunoSEQ multiplex PCR, while TCRdb's copy carries only in-frame clones and drops some. The table lists 140,000 to 150,000 clones, roughly 93% of them singletons. Sample: peripheral blood, taken 28 days after the second AZD1222 dose. These TCRs come from an adult who received the AZD1222 COVID-19 vaccine. The CDR3 runs from the conserved cysteine through the conserved F or W. A D gene is named only where the DNA matches it firmly. A row's size may be missing; if present it is once, few, many or a size class.

clone_size d_call j_call v_call cdr3_aa cdr3_nt
. . TRBJ1-1 TRBV10-2 CASSGPTDTEAFF TGCGCCAGCAGCGGTCCCACGGACACTGAAGCTTTCTTT
. TRBD2 TRBJ2-3 TRBV29-1 CSVEGEGGRADTQYF TGCAGCGTTGAAGGGGAAGGCGGGAGAGCGGATACGCAGTATTTT
. TRBD1 TRBJ2-7 TRBV29-1 CSAWDRGLREQYF TGCAGCGCGTGGGACAGGGGGCTCCGCGAGCAGTACTTC
. . TRBJ2-1 TRBV5-1 CASSLVDYDEQFF TGCGCCAGCAGCTTGGTGGACTACGATGAGCAGTTCTTC
. . TRBJ1-1 TRBV28 CASSGPSNTEAFF TGTGCCAGCAGTGGCCCCTCAAACACTGAAGCTTTCTTT
. TRBD1 TRBJ1-1 TRBV7-9 CASSLDRGNTEAFF TGTGCCAGCAGCTTAGACAGGGGGAACACTGAAGCTTTCTTT
. . TRBJ2-3 TRBV28 CASISPNGYTQYF TGTGCCAGCATAAGTCCGAACGGGTATACGCAGTATTTT
. . TRBJ1-3 TRBV7-8 CASSPRQSSGNTIYF TGTGCCAGCAGCCCCCGACAGAGCTCTGGAAACACCATATATTTT
. TRBD1 TRBJ1-4 TRBV5-1 CASSLGTGGREKLFF TGCGCCAGCAGCTTGGGTACAGGGGGCCGTGAAAAACTGTTTTTT
. TRBD2 TRBJ2-2 TRBV5-1 CASTTSGSAGELFF TGCGCCAGCACCACTAGCGGGAGTGCCGGGGAGCTGTTTTTT
. . TRBJ2-5 TRBV5-1 CASSFGQGYETQYF TGCGCCAGCAGCTTTGGCCAGGGATATGAGACCCAGTACTTC
. TRBD2 TRBJ2-1 TRBV27 CASSLSGEGEQFF TGTGCCAGCAGTTTATCAGGGGAGGGTGAGCAGTTCTTC
. . TRBJ2-1 TRBV5-6 CASSPGAVLAYNEQFF TGTGCCAGCAGCCCCGGGGCAGTGTTGGCCTACAATGAGCAGTTCTTC
. . TRBJ2-1 TRBV4-2 CASSQDPYATNEQFF TGTGCCAGCAGCCAAGACCCCTACGCTACGAATGAGCAGTTCTTC
. . TRBJ2-7 TRBV4-1 CASSQDLAITYEQYF TGCGCCAGCAGCCAAGATCTAGCGATCACCTACGAGCAGTACTTC
. . TRBJ1-2 TRBV11-2 CASSLDRVRSLFGYTF TGTGCCAGCAGCTTAGATCGGGTGCGTTCCCTTTTTGGCTACACCTTC
. TRBD2 TRBJ2-1 TRBV20-1 CSASSRLSGTINEQFF TGCAGTGCTAGTTCCCGACTAAGCGGGACTATCAATGAGCAGTTCTTC
. . TRBJ1-3 TRBV7-6 CASSLVPGSGNTIYF TGTGCCAGCAGCCTGGTACCGGGCTCTGGAAACACCATATATTTT
. . TRBJ2-7 TRBV25-1 CASRVSGQYEQYF TGTGCCAGCAGGGTTTCCGGCCAGTACGAGCAGTACTTC
. TRBD1 TRBJ2-1 TRBV2 CASRSDREDNEQFF TGTGCCAGCAGGTCGGACAGGGAAGACAATGAGCAGTTCTTC
. . TRBJ2-2 TRBV4-2 CASSQGGGYTGELFF TGTGCCAGCAGCCAAGGAGGCGGATACACCGGGGAGCTGTTTTTT
. . TRBJ1-1 TRBV24-1 CATSPDAENTEAFF TGTGCCACCAGTCCCGACGCCGAGAACACTGAAGCTTTCTTT
once . TRBJ1-1 TRBV24-1 CATSHGQNTNTEAFF TGTGCCACCAGTCACGGACAGAACACGAACACTGAAGCTTTCTTT
. TRBD1 TRBJ1-1 TRBV27 CASSYTQGAYTEAFF TGTGCCAGCAGTTATACTCAGGGGGCGTACACTGAAGCTTTCTTT
. TRBD2 TRBJ2-5 TRBV7-2 CASSLAGGLMETQYF TGTGCCAGCAGCTTAGCGGGGGGGTTGATGGAGACCCAGTACTTC
. . TRBJ1-5 TRBV6-5 CASIPGPNNQPQHF TGTGCCAGCATTCCAGGGCCGAACAATCAGCCCCAGCATTTT
. . TRBJ1-1 TRBV5-1 CASSPTLQENTEAFF TGCGCCAGCAGCCCGACCCTACAGGAGAACACTGAAGCTTTCTTT
once . TRBJ1-2 TRBV6-2/TRBV6-3 CASSYQGNYGYTF TGTGCCAGCAGTTACCAGGGGAACTATGGCTACACCTTC
. . TRBJ1-1 TRBV14 CASSQGFEAFF TGTGCCAGCAGCCAAGGGTTTGAAGCTTTCTTT